This entry lists 21 T cell receptor beta chains sequenced from one sample in a study of cytomegalovirus exposure and HLA in healthy donors. The protocol was immunoSEQ multiplex PCR, while the TCRdb copy is restricted to in-frame clones and leaves out a portion. The table has about 360,000 clones, just over 85% seen once; the top ten hold roughly 0.82%. Specimen: PBMCs. The receptors were sampled from a woman aged 18-35 years in good health and CMV-seronegative.

This chain uses TRBV30 with TRBJ2-3; possibly TRBD2 for D (6 bases). The CDR3 is 14 residues long. Trimming took off 2 bases at V and 0 bases at J, with 9 bases between the two ends. The germline V gene has CDR1 GTSNPN and CDR2 SVGIG (reference sequence). CDR3 loop: CAWSPAGSTDTQYF. The CDR3 DNA sequence: TGTGCCTGGAGTCCAGCGGGTAGCACAGATACGCAGTATTTT.

This clone appeared a single time. The chain recombines TRBV2 with TRBJ2-7, with a weak D call TRBD1 (6 bases). Trimming shortened V by 6 bases and J by 11 bases, and 17 bases separated the two germline ends. Per germline, CDR1 SNHLY and CDR2 FYNNEI. The CDR3 runs 12 residues. CDR3 DNA sequence: TGTGCCAGCAGGACTACAGGGCTCCCGGAGTACTTC. It translates to CASRTTGLPEYF.

This chain joins TRBV7-9 and TRBJ1-4, with no clear D. The CDR3 sequence is 11 residues long. Trimming left V 6 bases short and J 8 bases short, with 7 bases between. Germline assignment: CDR1 SEHNR and CDR2 FQNEAQ (reference sequence). The CDR3 here is CASRRGEKLFF. The CDR3 DNA follows: TGTGCCAGCAGAAGAGGGGAAAAACTGTTTTTT.

The chain combines TRBV6-1 with TRBJ2-7, with D tentatively TRBD1 (5 bases). V lost 6 bases to trimming and J lost 0 bases, with 15 bases between them. This CDR3 spans 15 amino acids. Germline loops: CDR1 MNHNS, CDR2 SASEGT. In DNA form, the CDR3 reads TGTGCCAGCAGCGCCTCTAGGGGTAGCTCCTACGAGCAGTACTTC. Translated, it gives CASSASRGSSYEQYF.

The chain links TRBV29-1 to TRBJ2-7; a possible D gene is TRBD1 (6 bases). V dropped 4 bases and J dropped 7 bases, with 11 bases sitting between them. Germline V lookup: CDR1 SQVTM, CDR2 ANQGSEA. The CDR3 contains 11 residues. Here the CDR3 reads CSVGRQEEQYF. CDR3 bases: TGCAGCGTTGGCCGACAGGAAGAGCAGTACTTC.

V gene TRBV11-3 combines with J gene TRBJ2-2; 11 nucleotides align to TRBD1. The CDR3 length is 16 residues. CDR1 and CDR2 (germline): SGHNT, YENEEA. The V gene end was trimmed by 6 bases and the J gene end by 3 bases; junction bases not matched to a gene: 6. In DNA form, the CDR3 reads TGTGCCAGCAGACCGGACAGGGGGCGAGACACCGGGGAGCTGTTTTTT. This encodes CASRPDRGRDTGELFF.

The V and J genes are TRBV28 and TRBJ1-4; a possible D gene is TRBD1 (5 bases). This CDR3 region has 14 residues. The germline V gene encodes CDR1 MDHEN and CDR2 SYDVKM. The ends were cut back, 5 bases at V and 1 base at J, with 8 bases in the middle. CDR3 loop: CASSRGGTNEKLFF. The CDR3 DNA is TGTGCCAGCAGTAGGGGTGGAACTAATGAAAAACTGTTTTTT.

The rearrangement links TRBV6-1 to TRBJ2-1; TRBD1 matches at 10 bases. Trimming cost V 4 bases and J 7 bases; bases outside gene matches: 7. Germline lookup yields CDR1 MNHNS and CDR2 SASEGT. CDR3 length: 15 residues. The CDR3 DNA follows: TGTGCCAGCAGTGGCCGACAGGGGGCTTGGAATGAGCAGTTCTTC. It codes for CASSGRQGAWNEQFF.

The gene calls are TRBV2 and TRBJ1-1; TRBD1 aligns across 7 bases. CDR3 length: 16 amino acids. Per germline, CDR1 SNHLY and CDR2 FYNNEI. The ends lost 8 bases at V and 2 bases at J; junction bases unmatched: 14. The CDR3 DNA is TGTGCCAGCCGTTTTTCCTTTGGGACAGATAACACTGAAGCTTTCTTT. It codes for CASRFSFGTDNTEAFF.

The rearrangement uses TRBV2 and TRBJ2-1; TRBD1 agrees at 9 bases. CDR3 length: 14 amino acids. In germline, CDR1 is SNHLY, CDR2 FYNNEI. V gave up 4 bases and J gave up 6 bases; unmatched junction bases: 4. The CDR3 region is CASSGDREFNEQFF. CDR3 nucleotides: TGTGCCAGCAGTGGGGACAGGGAGTTCAATGAGCAGTTCTTC.

The genes are TRBV2 and TRBJ2-7; no clear D gene. The CDR3 has 14 residues. The germline gives CDR1 SNHLY, CDR2 FYNNEI. The V gene lost 5 bases and the J gene lost 2 bases, with 13 bases spanning the gap. CDR3 DNA: TGTGCCAGCAGTACCATGCGCACGGCCTACGAGCAGTACTTC. Amino acid sequence: CASSTMRTAYEQYF.

The rearrangement joins TRBV9 to TRBJ2-7; D possibly corresponds to TRBD1 (5 bases). The germline V gene has CDR1 SGDLS and CDR2 YYNGEE. The CDR3 is 15 residues long. V was pared by 4 bases and J by 4 bases, with 18 bases between. The CDR3: CASSSSLDTIYEQYF. The CDR3, as DNA: TGTGCCAGCAGCTCATCCTTGGACACTATTTACGAGCAGTACTTC.

This clone was detected a few times. The gene calls are TRBV6-5 and TRBJ2-7; tentatively, D is TRBD2 (5 bases). This CDR3 contains 15 residues. V was trimmed by 0 bases and J by 4 bases, leaving 13 bases between them. Germline CDR1 reads MNHEY; CDR2 reads SVGAGI. CDR3 sequence: CASSYSTGFTYEQYF. Here the CDR3 DNA reads TGTGCCAGCAGTTACTCGACGGGATTTACTTACGAGCAGTACTTC.

The chain joins TRBV30 to TRBJ2-2, with D tentatively TRBD2 (6 bases). This CDR3 spans 19 amino acids. Germline V CDR1 and CDR2: GTSNPN, SVGIG (reference sequence). V lost 1 base, J lost 0 bases, and 21 bases lay in between. Here the CDR3 DNA reads TGTGCCTGGAGTGGCCTGGAGGGGTCGGGGCTTTCGAACACCGGGGAGCTGTTTTTT. Translating gives CAWSGLEGSGLSNTGELFF.

In DNA, the CDR3 is TGCGCCAGCAGCATGACAGGGGGTTCGTACGAGCAGTACTTC. Its protein product is CASSMTGGSYEQYF. The chain links TRBV5-1 to TRBJ2-7; 9 bases align to TRBD1. The CDR3 spans 14 residues. Germline CDR1 and CDR2: SGHRS and YFSETQ. The V segment lost 4 bases and the J segment 4 bases; nucleotides outside the gene matches: 6.

V usage is TRBV4-1 and J usage is TRBJ2-1, with 9 bases matching TRBD2. The germline V gene has CDR1 MGHRA and CDR2 YSYEKL. Unmatched junction bases numbered 12, after V lost 4 bases and J lost 5 bases. This CDR3 spans 17 amino acids. Here the CDR3 DNA reads TGCGCCAGCAGCCTACGAGGGGGGACTAGCAATCACAATGAGCAGTTCTTC. Amino acids: CASSLRGGTSNHNEQFF.

The V gene is TRBV27, the J gene TRBJ1-1, with 10 bases aligning to TRBD1. With V trimmed by 6 bases and J by 4 bases, 8 bases remained unmatched. CDR3 length: 15 amino acids. Germline V gene lookup returns CDR1 MNHEY and CDR2 SMNVEV (reference sequence). CDR3 bases: TGTGCCAGCAGAATCCAAAGGACAGGGGGCACTGAAGCTTTCTTT. Residues: CASRIQRTGGTEAFF.

The chain employs TRBV5-1 and TRBJ1-6, with D possibly being TRBD1 (5 bases). Germline values: CDR1 SGHRS, CDR2 YFSETQ. V was clipped by 0 bases and J by 0 bases, with 13 bases between them. The CDR3 consists of 18 residues. The CDR3 is CASSLAWVGDSYNSPLHF. In DNA form, the CDR3 reads TGCGCCAGCAGCTTGGCCTGGGTAGGGGACTCCTATAATTCACCCCTCCACTTT. Based on the CDR3 plus reference TRBV5-1 and TRBJ1-6, the full variable domain is KAGVTQTPRYLIKTRGQQVTLSCSPISGHRSVSWYQQTPGQGLQFLFEYFSETQRNKGNFPGRFSGRQFSNSRSEMNVSTLELGDSALYLCASSLAWVGDSYNSPLHFGNGTRLTVT.

V and J are TRBV11-2 and TRBJ2-5, with TRBD2 as a possible D gene (6 bases). Trimming removed 1 base at V and 4 bases at J, with 13 bases between. The CDR3 is made up of 15 amino acids. The germline CDR1 and CDR2 sequences are SGHAT and FQNNGV. The CDR3, as DNA: TGTGCCAGCAGCTTAGCCTGGCGGGGTCGAGAGACCCAGTACTTC. It translates to CASSLAWRGRETQYF.

V is TRBV10-2 and J is TRBJ2-1, with D uncertain. The CDR3 runs 15 residues. V was trimmed by 3 bases and J by 0 bases, leaving 9 bases between them. CDR1 and CDR2 (germline): WSHSY, SAAADI. The DNA of the CDR3 is TGCGCCAGCAGTGATCCTCCGAGCTCCTACAATGAGCAGTTCTTC. Translated: CASSDPPSSYNEQFF.

This chain connects TRBV5-1 to TRBJ2-3; a possible D gene is TRBD1 (5 bases). The germline V gene has CDR1 SGHRS and CDR2 YFSETQ. The CDR3 runs to 12 residues. V was trimmed by 8 bases and J by 5 bases, leaving 12 bases between them. DNA for the CDR3: TGCGCCAGTAGGGGTACAAGAGATACGCAGTATTTT. Amino acids: CASRGTRDTQYF. Combining the CDR3 with reference TRBV5-1 and TRBJ2-3 gives the whole variable domain KAGVTQTPRYLIKTRGQQVTLSCSPISGHRSVSWYQQTPGQGLQFLFEYFSETQRNKGNFPGRFSGRQFSNSRSEMNVSTLELGDSALYLCASRGTRDTQYFGPGTRLTVL.